This entry lists 27 T cell receptor beta chains sequenced from one sample in a study of Ad26.COV2.S vaccination and SARS-CoV-2 variants. Treatment specified: approximately 18 received Ad26.COV2.S at low or high dose, single or two shots; about 5 received placebo; per-sample allocation not given. Sampling was done on day 63 after the first vaccine or placebo injection. Libraries were prepared by immunoSEQ multiplex PCR; TCRdb keeps only in-frame clonotypes and omits some of them. The sample yields roughly 300,000 clones, about 85% seen once. The sample consisted of peripheral blood, taken in a trial of Ad26.COV2.S vaccine versus placebo. All receptors derive from a person aged 18 to 65 who received the Ad26.COV2.S COVID-19 vaccine or a placebo.

The rearrangement links TRBV27 to TRBJ2-6, with D possibly TRBD2 on 5 matching bases. Germline V gene sequence: CDR1 MNHEY, CDR2 SMNVEV (reference sequence). CDR3 length equals 20 residues. V was cut by 4 bases and J by 1 base, with 23 bases left in between. The CDR3 DNA follows: TGTGCCAGCAGTTCCCCCCTCGGAGGACCTCGGAGGTCTGGGGCCAACGTCCTGACTTTC. Translation gives CASSSPLGGPRRSGANVLTF.

This clone came up once. This sequence joins TRBV4-3 and TRBJ2-7, with D uncertain. The CDR3 has 16 amino acids. V shed 0 bases and J shed 1 base, with 13 bases lying between them. Germline assignment: CDR1 LGHNA and CDR2 YSLEER. The DNA for the CDR3 is TGCGCCAGCAGCCAAGACCGTAATAAGGGTTCCTACGAGCAGTACTTC. Residues: CASSQDRNKGSYEQYF.

The rearrangement uses TRBV6-5 and TRBJ1-1, with TRBD1 matching 10 bases. Germline V gene lookup returns CDR1 MNHEY and CDR2 SVGAGI. The CDR3 has 13 amino acids. V lost 11 bases, J lost 0 bases, and 3 bases stayed unmatched. CDR3 nucleotides: TGTGCCGGGGGACAGGGGCTGAACACTGAAGCTTTCTTT. Its protein product is CAGGQGLNTEAFF.

This clone showed up just once. The V gene is TRBV3-1 (or the pseudogene TRBV3-2), the J gene TRBJ1-6; 9 nucleotides align to TRBD1. The CDR3 is 17 residues long. The ends lost 4 bases at V and 6 bases at J; junction bases unmatched: 10. CDR1 is LGHDT and CDR2 is YNNKEL in the germline V gene (reference sequence). The CDR3 is CASSPLTGGIRNSPLHF. Here the CDR3 DNA reads TGTGCCAGCAGCCCTCTCACAGGGGGCATTCGTAATTCACCCCTCCACTTT.

The rearrangement joins TRBV3-1 (or the pseudogene TRBV3-2) to TRBJ1-2, with D possibly matching TRBD1 (5 bases). V dropped 1 base and J dropped 4 bases, with 13 bases sitting between them. CDR1 and CDR2 (germline): LGHDT, YNNKEL (reference sequence). The CDR3 sequence is 15 residues long. The CDR3 coding sequence is TGTGCCAGCAGCCAAGTACACGCCGGGGGCTATGGCTACACCTTC. As protein: CASSQVHAGGYGYTF.

This sequence joins TRBV6-5 and TRBJ2-7, with D maybe TRBD2 (5 bases). This CDR3 is 12 amino acids long. The germline gives CDR1 MNHEY, CDR2 SVGAGI. The ends were cut back, 0 bases at V and 5 bases at J, with 5 bases in the middle. CDR3 residues: CASSYSGDEQYF. The CDR3 coding sequence is TGTGCCAGCAGTTACTCCGGGGACGAGCAGTACTTC.

The rearrangement uses TRBV6-5 and TRBJ1-4; a possible D gene is TRBD1 (5 bases). Trimming took 6 bases from V and 7 from J, leaving 15 bases between them. This CDR3 has 14 residues. CDR1 MNHEY and CDR2 SVGAGI come from the germline V gene. The CDR3 is CASRQAGEGEKLFF. The CDR3 DNA sequence: TGTGCCAGCAGGCAGGCGGGGGAAGGTGAAAAACTGTTTTTT.

The rearrangement links TRBV7-2 to TRBJ2-5; D is ambiguous. CDR3 length: 14 amino acids. Germline assignment: CDR1 SGHTA and CDR2 FQGNSA. V was clipped by 2 bases and J by 4 bases, with 11 bases between them. This CDR3 is CASSLSRSPETQYF. The CDR3 coding sequence is TGTGCCAGCAGCTTATCCCGGAGTCCAGAGACCCAGTACTTC.

The gene calls are TRBV6-5 and TRBJ2-7; D possibly matches TRBD1 or TRBD2 (5 bases each). Germline CDR1 MNHEY, CDR2 SVGAGI. Trimming stripped 6 bases from V and 0 bases from J, with 15 bases between. The CDR3 extends over 15 amino acids. Here the CDR3 DNA reads TGTGCCAGCAGCATGGGGACCGCGAGCTCCTACGAGCAGTACTTC. It yields the protein CASSMGTASSYEQYF.

V is TRBV6-5 and J is TRBJ2-2, with 7 bases fitting TRBD2. Trimming removed 6 bases from V and 8 bases from J; junction bases left unmatched: 6. The germline V gene has CDR1 MNHEY and CDR2 SVGAGI. CDR3 length: 13 residues. The CDR3 is CASSRGRGGELFF. DNA for the CDR3: TGTGCCAGCAGCAGAGGGAGGGGAGGGGAGCTGTTTTTT.

The V and J genes are TRBV4-2 and TRBJ2-1; the match to TRBD2 covers 11 bases. Looked up from germline, CDR1 is LGHNA and CDR2 is YNFKEQ. Trimming took 0 bases from V and 4 from J; bases not matched to a gene: 5. The CDR3 totals 17 residues. In DNA form, the CDR3 reads TGTGCCAGCAGCCAAGATTCCGGGACTAGCGGTTACAATGAGCAGTTCTTC. Amino acids: CASSQDSGTSGYNEQFF.

The chain links TRBV7-9 to TRBJ2-2; 7 positions agree with TRBD2. Germline lookup yields CDR1 SEHNR and CDR2 FQNEAQ (reference sequence). The CDR3 is made up of 15 amino acids. V was clipped by 0 bases and J by 6 bases; unmatched bases: 4. This chain's CDR3 is CASSLARRGSGELFF. The DNA for the CDR3 is TGTGCCAGCAGCTTAGCGCGGCGGGGGTCCGGGGAGCTGTTTTTT. Complete variable domain (other parts from reference TRBV7-9 and TRBJ2-2): DTGVSQNPRHKITKRGQNVTFRCDPISEHNRLYWYRQTLGQGPEFLTYFQNEAQLEKSRLLSDRFSAERPKGSFSTLEIQRTEQGDSAMYLCASSLARRGSGELFFGEGSRLTVL.

The chain recombines TRBV3-1 (or the pseudogene TRBV3-2) with TRBJ2-3; D is ambiguous. In germline, CDR1 is LGHDT, CDR2 YNNKEL (reference sequence). The CDR3 has 12 residues. V lost 0 bases and J lost 7, with 5 bases in between. As DNA, the CDR3 is TGTGCCAGCAGCCAAGAATTGAATACGCAGTATTTT. Amino acids: CASSQELNTQYF.

V is TRBV7-2 and J is TRBJ1-5, with D perhaps matching TRBD1 (5 bases). The germline V gene encodes CDR1 SGHTA and CDR2 FQGNSA. This CDR3 has 16 residues. Trimming took off 5 bases at V and 1 base at J, with 15 bases between the two ends. The CDR3 sequence: CASSPGSGTSNQPQHF. The CDR3 DNA sequence: TGTGCCAGCAGCCCCGGATCAGGGACGAGCAATCAGCCCCAGCATTTT.

This chain connects TRBV3-1 (or the pseudogene TRBV3-2) to TRBJ1-2; possible D gene TRBD1, 6 bases. The CDR3 has 12 residues. CDR1 and CDR2 from the germline V gene are LGHDT and YNNKEL (reference sequence). Trimming left V 6 bases short and J 8 bases short, with 13 bases between. For the CDR3, the DNA is TGTGCCAGCAGTCAGGGGCAAAACGGCTACACCTTC. Its protein is CASSQGQNGYTF.

The chain joins TRBV19 to TRBJ2-5; D gene ambiguous. This CDR3 contains 14 residues. Trimming took off 1 base at V and 5 bases at J, with 11 bases between the two ends. The germline CDR1 and CDR2 sequences are LNHDA and SQIVND (reference sequence). The CDR3 DNA reads as TGTGCCAGTAGTATAGCGGGCGGATGGGAGACCCAGTACTTC. Protein product: CASSIAGGWETQYF.

This clone was observed a few times. For the CDR3, the DNA is TGTGCCTGGGCAACAGGGGTTACTGAAGCTTTCTTT. Translated: CAWATGVTEAFF. The V call is TRBV30, the J call TRBJ1-1; 7 bases match TRBD1. Germline trimming cut 5 bases from V and 5 bases from J; bases unmatched to any gene: 5. The CDR3 length is 12 residues. The germline CDR1 and CDR2 sequences are GTSNPN and SVGIG (reference sequence). The complete variable domain, with remaining parts taken from reference TRBV30 and TRBJ1-1, reads SQTIHQWPATLVQPVGSPLSLECTVEGTSNPNLYWYRQAAGRGLQLLFYSVGIGQISSEVPQNLSASRPQDRQFILSSKKLLLSDSGFYLCAWATGVTEAFFGQGTRLTVV.

CDR3 DNA sequence: TGTGCCAGCAGTAAAGCGGGACAGGGAGGCAGTGAGCAGTTCTTC. Protein: CASSKAGQGGSEQFF. The chain has TRBV27 and TRBJ2-1; 9 nucleotides line up with TRBD1. Germline CDR1 MNHEY, CDR2 SMNVEV (reference sequence). The V gene end was trimmed by 5 bases and the J gene end by 9 bases; junction bases not matched to a gene: 11. This CDR3 has 15 amino acids.

V is TRBV5-1 and J is TRBJ1-1, with TRBD1 as a possible D gene (5 bases). With 2 bases removed from V and 5 bases from J, the gap between germline ends came to 16 bases. The germline CDR1 and CDR2 sequences are SGHRS and YFSETQ. The CDR3 spans 15 residues. CDR3 coding DNA: TGCGCCAGCAGCTTCAGGGTAGGGCCAGAGACTGAAGCTTTCTTT. It specifies CASSFRVGPETEAFF.

The chain has TRBV10-3 and TRBJ2-3, with TRBD2 identical over 9 bases. This CDR3 is 15 amino acids long. Trimming took 8 bases from V and 2 from J; bases not matched to a gene: 8. The V gene's germline CDR1 is ENHRY and CDR2 SYGVKD. Written as DNA, the CDR3 is TGTGCCATCGGGAAGACTAGCGGCTACACAGATACGCAGTATTTT. Its translation is CAIGKTSGYTDTQYF.

This clone is a singleton in its sample. This chain uses TRBV5-5 with TRBJ2-7, with TRBD1 matching over 8 bases. The CDR3 is 14 amino acids. V was pared by 2 bases and J by 6 bases, with 7 bases of the junction left unmatched. Germline V gene lookup returns CDR1 SGHKS and CDR2 YYEKEE (reference sequence). CDR3 in amino acids: CASSFGTGNSEQYF. The CDR3 DNA reads TGTGCCAGCAGCTTTGGGACAGGTAACTCCGAGCAGTACTTC.

This clone was seen a handful of times. This chain joins TRBV25-1 and TRBJ1-2; 7 nucleotides agree with TRBD1. The CDR3 is 18 amino acids. The V and J ends lost 3 bases and 4 bases, in that order; junction bases with no gene match: 17. Looked up from germline, CDR1 is MGHDK and CDR2 is SYGVNS. CDR3: CASSDSLGRGLYGYGYTF. The CDR3 DNA reads TGTGCCAGCAGTGACTCCCTGGGGAGGGGGCTCTATGGCTATGGCTACACCTTC.

This clone was recorded at least ten times. The chain employs TRBV7-6 and TRBJ2-7, with D perhaps TRBD1 (6 bases). The CDR3 contains 12 residues. V was clipped by 6 bases and J by 4 bases, with 10 bases between them. CDR1 and CDR2 from the germline V gene are SGHVS and FNYEAQ. The CDR3 sequence: CASSSDRYEQYF. CDR3 nucleotide sequence: TGTGCCAGCAGTTCCGACAGGTACGAGCAGTACTTC.

The J gene is TRBJ1-1, the V gene TRBV6-5; no clear D gene. Trimming removed 6 bases from V and 2 bases from J, with 4 bases in between. The CDR3 sequence is 11 residues long. Germline lookup yields CDR1 MNHEY and CDR2 SVGAGI. The CDR3 DNA sequence: TGTGCCAGCAGCGCTAACACTGAAGCTTTCTTT. Encoded protein: CASSANTEAFF.

J is TRBJ1-3 and V is TRBV4-1, with TRBD1 as a possible D gene (5 bases). This CDR3 has 15 amino acids. Germline CDR1 is MGHRA and CDR2 is YSYEKL. V was shortened by 4 bases and J by 0 bases, with 10 bases between the two germline ends. CDR3 coding DNA: TGCGCCAGCAGCCGGGACGGGAACTCTGGAAACACCATATATTTT. It encodes CASSRDGNSGNTIYF.

For the CDR3, the DNA is TGTGCCAGCAGCCAAGATATTTTAGGCGGGGAGCTGTTTTTT. Translated, it gives CASSQDILGGELFF. The gene calls are TRBV4-2 and TRBJ2-2, with D unclear. V was clipped by 0 bases and J by 7 bases, with 9 bases between them. CDR1 LGHNA and CDR2 YNFKEQ come from the germline V gene. The CDR3 contains 14 residues.

The chain carries TRBV12-3 or TRBV12-4 and TRBJ2-2; D gene unclear. Deletions cut 4 bases from V and 0 bases from J, with 3 bases between. The CDR3 runs to 13 residues. CDR3 nucleotides: TGTGCCAGCAGTTCCGCGAACACCGGGGAGCTGTTTTTT. This gives the protein CASSSANTGELFF.